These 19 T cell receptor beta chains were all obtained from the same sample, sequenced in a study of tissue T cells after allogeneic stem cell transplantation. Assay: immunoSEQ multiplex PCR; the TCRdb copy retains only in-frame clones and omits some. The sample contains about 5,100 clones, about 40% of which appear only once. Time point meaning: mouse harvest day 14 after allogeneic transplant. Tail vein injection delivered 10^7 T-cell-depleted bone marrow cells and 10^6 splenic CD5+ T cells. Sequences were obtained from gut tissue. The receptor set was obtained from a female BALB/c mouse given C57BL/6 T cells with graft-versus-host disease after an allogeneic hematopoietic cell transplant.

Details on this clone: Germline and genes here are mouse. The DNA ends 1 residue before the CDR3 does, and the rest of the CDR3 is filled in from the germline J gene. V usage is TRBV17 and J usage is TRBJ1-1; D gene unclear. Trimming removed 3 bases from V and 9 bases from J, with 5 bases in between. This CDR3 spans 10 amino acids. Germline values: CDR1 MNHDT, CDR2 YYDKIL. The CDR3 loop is CASSSHQVFF. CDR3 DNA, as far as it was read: TGTGCTAGCAGTAGTCACCAAGTCTTC.

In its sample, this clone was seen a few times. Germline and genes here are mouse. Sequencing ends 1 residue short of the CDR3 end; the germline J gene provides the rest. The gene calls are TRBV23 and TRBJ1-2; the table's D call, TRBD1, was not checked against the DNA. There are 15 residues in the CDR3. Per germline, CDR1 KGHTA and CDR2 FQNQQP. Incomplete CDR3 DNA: TGCTCCAGCAGTCAATTAGCAGGATCAAACTCCGACTACACC. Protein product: CSSSQLAGSNSDYT. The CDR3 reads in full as CSSSQLAGSNSDYTF. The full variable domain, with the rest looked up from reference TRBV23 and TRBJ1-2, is DAAVTQKPRYLIKMKGQEAEMKCIPEKGHTAVFWYQQKQSKELKFLIYFQNQQPLDQIDMVKERFSAVCPSSSLCSLGIRTCEAEDSALYLCSSSQLAGSNSDYTFGSGTRLLVI.

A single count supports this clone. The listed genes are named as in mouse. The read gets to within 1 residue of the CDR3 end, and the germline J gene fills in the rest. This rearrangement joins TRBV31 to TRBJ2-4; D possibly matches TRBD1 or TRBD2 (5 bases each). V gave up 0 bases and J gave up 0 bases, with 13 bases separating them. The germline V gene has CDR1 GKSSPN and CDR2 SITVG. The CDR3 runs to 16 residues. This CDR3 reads CAWSLSRGASQNTLYF. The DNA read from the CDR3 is TGTGCCTGGAGTCTAAGCCGGGGCGCCAGTCAAAACACCTTGTAC.

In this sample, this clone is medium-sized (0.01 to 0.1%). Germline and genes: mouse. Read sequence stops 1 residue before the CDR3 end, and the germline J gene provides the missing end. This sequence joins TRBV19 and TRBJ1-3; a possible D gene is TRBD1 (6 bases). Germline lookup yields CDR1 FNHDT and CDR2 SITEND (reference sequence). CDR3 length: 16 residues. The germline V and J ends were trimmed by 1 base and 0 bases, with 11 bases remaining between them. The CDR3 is CASSIFTGSSGNTLYF. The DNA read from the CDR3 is TGTGCCAGCAGTATATTTACAGGGTCTTCTGGAAATACGCTCTAT.

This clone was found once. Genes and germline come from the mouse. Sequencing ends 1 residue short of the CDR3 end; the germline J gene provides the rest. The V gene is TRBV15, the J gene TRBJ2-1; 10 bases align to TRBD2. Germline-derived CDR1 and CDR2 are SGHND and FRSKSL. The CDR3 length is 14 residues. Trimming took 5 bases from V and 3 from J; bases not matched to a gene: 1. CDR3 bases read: TGTGCCAGCAGTGGACTGGGGGTCTATGCTGAGCAGTTC. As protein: CASSGLGVYAEQF. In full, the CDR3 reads CASSGLGVYAEQFF. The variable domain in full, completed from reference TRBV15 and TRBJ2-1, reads DAGVTQTPRHEVAEKGQTIILKCEPVSGHNDLFWYRQTKIQGLELLSYFRSKSLMEDGGAFKDRFKAEMLNSSFSTLKIQPTEPKDSAVYLCASSGLGVYAEQFFGPGTRLTVL.

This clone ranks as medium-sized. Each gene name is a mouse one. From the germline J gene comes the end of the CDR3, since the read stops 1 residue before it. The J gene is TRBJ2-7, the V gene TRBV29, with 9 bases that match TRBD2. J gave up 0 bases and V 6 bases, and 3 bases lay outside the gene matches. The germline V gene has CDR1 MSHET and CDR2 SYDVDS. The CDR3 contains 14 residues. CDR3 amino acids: CASRDWGSSYEQYF. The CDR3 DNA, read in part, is TGTGCTAGCAGGGACTGGGGAAGCTCCTATGAACAGTAC.

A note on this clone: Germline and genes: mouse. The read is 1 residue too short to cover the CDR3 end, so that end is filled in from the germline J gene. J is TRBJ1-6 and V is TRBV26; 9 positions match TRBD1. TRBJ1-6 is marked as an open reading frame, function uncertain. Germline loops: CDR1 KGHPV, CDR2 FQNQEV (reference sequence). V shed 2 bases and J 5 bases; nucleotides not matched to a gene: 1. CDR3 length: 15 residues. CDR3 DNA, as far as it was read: TGTGCCAGCAGTCTGCGGACAGGGGATAATTCGCCCCTCTAC. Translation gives CASSLRTGDNSPLY. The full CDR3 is CASSLRTGDNSPLYF.

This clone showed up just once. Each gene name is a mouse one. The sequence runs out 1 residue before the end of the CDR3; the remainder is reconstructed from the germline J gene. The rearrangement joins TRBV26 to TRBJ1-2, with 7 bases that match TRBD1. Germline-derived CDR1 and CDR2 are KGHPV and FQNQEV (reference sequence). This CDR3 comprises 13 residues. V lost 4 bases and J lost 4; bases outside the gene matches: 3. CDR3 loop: CASSRSGGSDYTF. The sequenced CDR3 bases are TGTGCCAGCAGTCGTTCAGGGGGCTCCGACTACACC.

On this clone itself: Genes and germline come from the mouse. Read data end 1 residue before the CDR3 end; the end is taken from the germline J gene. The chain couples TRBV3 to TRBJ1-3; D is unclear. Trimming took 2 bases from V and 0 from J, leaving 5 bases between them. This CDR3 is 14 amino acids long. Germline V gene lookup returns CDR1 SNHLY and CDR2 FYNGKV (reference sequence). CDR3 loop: CASSLTSSGNTLYF. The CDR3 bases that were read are TGTGCCAGCAGCTTAACCAGTTCTGGAAATACGCTCTAT.

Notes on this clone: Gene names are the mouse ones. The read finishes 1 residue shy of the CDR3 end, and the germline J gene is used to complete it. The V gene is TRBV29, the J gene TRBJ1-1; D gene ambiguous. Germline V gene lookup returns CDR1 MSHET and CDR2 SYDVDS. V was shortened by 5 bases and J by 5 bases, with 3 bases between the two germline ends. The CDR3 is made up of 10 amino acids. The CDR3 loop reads CASSGTEVFF. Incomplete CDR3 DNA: TGTGCTAGCAGTGGGACAGAAGTCTTC. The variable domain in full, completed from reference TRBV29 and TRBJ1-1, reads DMKVTQMPRYLIKRMGENVLLECGQDMSHETMYWYRQDPGLGLQLIYISYDVDSNSEGDIPKGYRVSRKKREHFSLILDSAKTNQTSVYFCASSGTEVFFGKGTRLTVV.

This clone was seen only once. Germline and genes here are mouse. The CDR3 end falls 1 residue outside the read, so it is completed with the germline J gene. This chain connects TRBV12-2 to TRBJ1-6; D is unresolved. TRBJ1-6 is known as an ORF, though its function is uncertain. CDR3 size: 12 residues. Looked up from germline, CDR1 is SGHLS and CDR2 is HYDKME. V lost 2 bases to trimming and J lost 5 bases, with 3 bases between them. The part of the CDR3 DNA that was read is TGTGCCAGCTCTCCAGATAATTCGCCCCTCTAC. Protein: CASSPDNSPLY. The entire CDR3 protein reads CASSPDNSPLYF.

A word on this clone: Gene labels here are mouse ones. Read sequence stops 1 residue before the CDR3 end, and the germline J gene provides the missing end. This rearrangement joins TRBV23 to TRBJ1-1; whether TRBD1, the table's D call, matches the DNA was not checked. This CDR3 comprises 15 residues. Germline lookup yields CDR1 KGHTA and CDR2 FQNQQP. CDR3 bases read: TGCTCCAGCAGTCCGCGGTCACATTCAAACACAGAAGTCTTC. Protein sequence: CSSSPRSHSNTEVF. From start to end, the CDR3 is CSSSPRSHSNTEVFF.

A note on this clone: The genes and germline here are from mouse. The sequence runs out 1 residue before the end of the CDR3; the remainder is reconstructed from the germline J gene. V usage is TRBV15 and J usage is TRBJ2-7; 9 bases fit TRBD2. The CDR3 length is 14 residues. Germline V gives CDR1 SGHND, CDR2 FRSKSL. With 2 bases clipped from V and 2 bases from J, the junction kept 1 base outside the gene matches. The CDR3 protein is CASSLSGGAYEQYF. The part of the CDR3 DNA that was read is TGTGCCAGCAGTTTATCTGGGGGGGCCTATGAACAGTAC.

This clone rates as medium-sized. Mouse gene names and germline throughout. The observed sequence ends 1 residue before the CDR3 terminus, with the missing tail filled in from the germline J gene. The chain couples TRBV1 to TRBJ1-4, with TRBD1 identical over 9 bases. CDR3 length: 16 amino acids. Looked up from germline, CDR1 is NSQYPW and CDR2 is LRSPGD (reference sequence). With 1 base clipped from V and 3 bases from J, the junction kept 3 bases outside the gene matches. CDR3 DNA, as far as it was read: TGCACCTGCAGTGCAGTGGGACAGGGTGCCAACGAAAGATTATTT. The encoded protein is CTCSAVGQGANERLF. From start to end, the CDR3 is CTCSAVGQGANERLFF.

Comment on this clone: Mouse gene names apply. This CDR3 reads CASGDVWGGDTQYF. The sequenced part of the CDR3 DNA is TGTGCCAGCGGTGATGTTTGGGGGGGCGACACCCAGTAC. V usage is TRBV13-2 and J usage is TRBJ2-5, with 9 bases fitting TRBD2. The CDR3 end is not reached by the read, which stops 1 residue before it; the germline J gene fills it in. The V gene end was trimmed by 0 bases and the J gene end by 6 bases; junction bases not matched to a gene: 2. CDR1 is NNHNN, CDR2 SYGAGS, per germline (reference sequence). CDR3 length equals 14 residues.

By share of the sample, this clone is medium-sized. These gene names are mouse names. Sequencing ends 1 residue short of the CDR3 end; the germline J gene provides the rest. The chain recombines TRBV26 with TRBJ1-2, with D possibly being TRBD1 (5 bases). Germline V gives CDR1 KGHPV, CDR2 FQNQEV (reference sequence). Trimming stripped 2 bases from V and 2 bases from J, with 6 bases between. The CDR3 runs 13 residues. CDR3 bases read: TGTGCCAGCAGTCTGCCAGGGAACTCCGACTACACC. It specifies CASSLPGNSDYT. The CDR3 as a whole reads CASSLPGNSDYTF.

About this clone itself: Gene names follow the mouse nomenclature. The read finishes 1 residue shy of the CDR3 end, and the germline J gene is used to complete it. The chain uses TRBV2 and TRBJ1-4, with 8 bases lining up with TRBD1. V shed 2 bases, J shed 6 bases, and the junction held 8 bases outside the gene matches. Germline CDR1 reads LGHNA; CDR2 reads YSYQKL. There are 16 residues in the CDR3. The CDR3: CASSQPSGGEDERLFF. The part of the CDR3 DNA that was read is TGTGCCAGCAGCCAACCCTCAGGGGGCGAGGACGAAAGATTATTT.

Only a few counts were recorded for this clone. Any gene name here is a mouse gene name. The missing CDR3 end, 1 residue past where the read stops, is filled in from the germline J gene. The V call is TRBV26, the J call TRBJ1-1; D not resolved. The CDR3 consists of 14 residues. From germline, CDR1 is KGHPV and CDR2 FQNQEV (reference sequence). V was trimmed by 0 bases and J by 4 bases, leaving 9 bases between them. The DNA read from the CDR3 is TGTGCCAGCAGTCTGTCGGAGGGAGGCACAGAAGTCTTC. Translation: CASSLSEGGTEVF. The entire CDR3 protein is CASSLSEGGTEVFF.

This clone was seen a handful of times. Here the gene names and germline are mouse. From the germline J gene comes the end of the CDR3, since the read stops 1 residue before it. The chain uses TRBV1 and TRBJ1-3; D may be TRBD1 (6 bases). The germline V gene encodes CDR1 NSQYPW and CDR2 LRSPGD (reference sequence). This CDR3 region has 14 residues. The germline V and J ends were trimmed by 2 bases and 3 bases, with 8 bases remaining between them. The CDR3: CTCSAHRDGNTLYF. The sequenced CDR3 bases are TGCACCTGCAGTGCACACAGGGATGGAAATACGCTCTAT.